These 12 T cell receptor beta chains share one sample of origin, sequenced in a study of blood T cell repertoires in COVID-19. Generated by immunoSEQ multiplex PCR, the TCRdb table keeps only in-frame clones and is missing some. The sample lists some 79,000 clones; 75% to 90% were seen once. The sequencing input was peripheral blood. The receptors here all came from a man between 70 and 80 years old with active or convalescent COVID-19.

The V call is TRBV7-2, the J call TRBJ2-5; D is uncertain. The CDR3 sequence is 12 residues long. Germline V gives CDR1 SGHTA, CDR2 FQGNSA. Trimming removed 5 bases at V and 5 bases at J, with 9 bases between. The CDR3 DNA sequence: TGTGCCAGCAGCCCCCCGTCGGAGACCCAGTACTTC. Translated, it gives CASSPPSETQYF.

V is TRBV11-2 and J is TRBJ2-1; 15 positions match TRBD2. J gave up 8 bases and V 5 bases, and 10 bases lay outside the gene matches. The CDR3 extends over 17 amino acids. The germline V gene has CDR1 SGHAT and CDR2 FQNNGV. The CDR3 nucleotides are TGTGCCAGCAGCGAAGGACTAGCGGGAGGGAAGACGGATGAGCAGTTCTTC. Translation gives CASSEGLAGGKTDEQFF.

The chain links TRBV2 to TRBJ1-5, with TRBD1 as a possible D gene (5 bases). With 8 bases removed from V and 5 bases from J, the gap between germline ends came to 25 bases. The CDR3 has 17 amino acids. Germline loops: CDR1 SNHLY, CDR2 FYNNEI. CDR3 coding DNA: TGTGCCAGCGCCTTGGGTAGGGGTCGGCGTCACCATCAGCCCCAGCATTTT. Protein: CASALGRGRRHHQPQHF.

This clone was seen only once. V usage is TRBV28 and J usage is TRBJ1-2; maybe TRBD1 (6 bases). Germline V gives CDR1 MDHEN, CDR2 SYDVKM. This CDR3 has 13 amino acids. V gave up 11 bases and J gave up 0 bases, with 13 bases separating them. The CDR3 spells CASQGGANYGYTF. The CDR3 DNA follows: TGTGCCTCCCAAGGGGGGGCTAACTATGGCTACACCTTC.

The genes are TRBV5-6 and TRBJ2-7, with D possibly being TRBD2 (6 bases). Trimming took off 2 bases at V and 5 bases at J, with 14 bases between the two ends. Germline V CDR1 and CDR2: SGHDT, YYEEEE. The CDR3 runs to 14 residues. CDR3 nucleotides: TGTGCCAGCAGCTTAGGTCTAGCGATACACGAGCAGTACTTC. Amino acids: CASSLGLAIHEQYF. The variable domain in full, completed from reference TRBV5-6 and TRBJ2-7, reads DAGVTQSPTHLIKTRGQQVTLRCSPKSGHDTVSWYQQALGQGPQFIFQYYEEEERQRGNFPDRFSGHQFPNYSSELNVNALLLGDSALYLCASSLGLAIHEQYFGPGTRLTVT.

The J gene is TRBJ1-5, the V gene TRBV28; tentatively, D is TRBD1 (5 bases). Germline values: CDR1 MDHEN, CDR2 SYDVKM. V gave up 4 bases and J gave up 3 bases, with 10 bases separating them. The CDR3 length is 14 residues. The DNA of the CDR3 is TGTGCCAGCAGTTCTCTAGGGGTCAATCAGCCCCAGCATTTT. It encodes CASSSLGVNQPQHF. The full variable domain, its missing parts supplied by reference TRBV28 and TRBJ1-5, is DVKVTQSSRYLVKRTGEKVFLECVQDMDHENMFWYRQDPGLGLRLIYFSYDVKMKEKGDIPEGYSVSREKKERFSLILESASTNQTSMYLCASSSLGVNQPQHFGDGTRLSIL.

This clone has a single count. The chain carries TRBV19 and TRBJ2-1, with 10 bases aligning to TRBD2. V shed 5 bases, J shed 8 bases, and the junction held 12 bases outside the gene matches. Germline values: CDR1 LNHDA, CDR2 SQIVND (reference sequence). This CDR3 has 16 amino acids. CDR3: CASSVGSSGSRDEQFF. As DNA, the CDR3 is TGTGCCAGTAGTGTAGGATCTAGCGGGAGTCGGGATGAGCAGTTCTTC.

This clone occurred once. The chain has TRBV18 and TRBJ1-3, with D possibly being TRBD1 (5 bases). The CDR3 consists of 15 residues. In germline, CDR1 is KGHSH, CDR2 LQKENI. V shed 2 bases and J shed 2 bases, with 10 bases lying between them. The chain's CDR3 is CASSPKGGAGNTIYF. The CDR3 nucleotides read TGTGCCAGCTCACCAAAAGGAGGGGCTGGAAACACCATATATTTT.

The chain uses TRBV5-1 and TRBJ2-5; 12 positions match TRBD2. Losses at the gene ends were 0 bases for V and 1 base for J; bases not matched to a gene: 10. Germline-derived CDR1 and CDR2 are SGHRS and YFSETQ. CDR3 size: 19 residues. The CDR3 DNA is TGCGCCAGCAGCTTGGCCGTCGCTAGCGGGAGGGCCGGCCAAGAGACCCAGTACTTC. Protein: CASSLAVASGRAGQETQYF. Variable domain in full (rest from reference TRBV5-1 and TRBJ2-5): KAGVTQTPRYLIKTRGQQVTLSCSPISGHRSVSWYQQTPGQGLQFLFEYFSETQRNKGNFPGRFSGRQFSNSRSEMNVSTLELGDSALYLCASSLAVASGRAGQETQYFGPGTRLLVL.

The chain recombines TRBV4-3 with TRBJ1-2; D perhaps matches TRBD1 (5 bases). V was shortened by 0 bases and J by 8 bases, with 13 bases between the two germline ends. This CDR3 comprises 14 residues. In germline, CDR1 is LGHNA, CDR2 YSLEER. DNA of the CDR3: TGCGCCAGCAGCCAAGATCCAGGGCCCGGGGGCTACACCTTC. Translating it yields CASSQDPGPGGYTF.

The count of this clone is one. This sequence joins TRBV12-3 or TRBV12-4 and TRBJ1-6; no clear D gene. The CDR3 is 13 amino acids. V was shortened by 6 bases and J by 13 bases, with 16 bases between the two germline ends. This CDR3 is CASRISRVNPLHF. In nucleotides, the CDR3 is TGTGCCAGCAGGATATCCCGGGTAAACCCCCTCCACTTT.

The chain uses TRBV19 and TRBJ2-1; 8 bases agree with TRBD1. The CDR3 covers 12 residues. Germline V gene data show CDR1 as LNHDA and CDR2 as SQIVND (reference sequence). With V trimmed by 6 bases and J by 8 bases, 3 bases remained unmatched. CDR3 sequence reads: CASRRTGHEQFF. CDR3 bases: TGTGCCAGTAGACGGACAGGGCATGAGCAGTTCTTC. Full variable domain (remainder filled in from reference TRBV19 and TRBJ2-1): DGGITQSPKYLFRKEGQNVTLSCEQNLNHDAMYWYRQDPGQGLRLIYYSQIVNDFQKGDIAEGYSVSREKKESFPLTVTSAQKNPTAFYLCASRRTGHEQFFGPGTRLTVL.